A selection of T cell receptor beta chains follows, all from one sample in a study of vaccination effects on CD4 cells after COVID-19. These receptors lack a known antigen. The assay was immunoSEQ multiplex PCR, and TCRdb's table has in-frame clones only and misses some. The repertoire holds over 25,000 clones, with 75% to 90% as singletons. The source was CD4+ T cells from PBMCs cultured with SARS-CoV-2 spike peptides, collected after COVID-19 vaccination. All receptors come from a human donor who received a COVID-19 vaccine. Some clones in this sample may be carry-over from other donors' samples. The CDR3 runs from the conserved cysteine through the conserved F or W. The D gene is left open where the match is weak. Size values are once, few and many counts, or a class for expanded clones, and some rows have none.

TRBJ1-3 TRBV3-1/TRBV3-2 - - CASSPRGAGVGNTIYF TGTGCCAGCAGCCCAAGGGGGGCAGGGGTTGGAAACACCATATATTTT
TRBJ1-3 TRBV19 - - CASSIAVPSGNTIYF TGTGCCAGTAGTATCGCAGTGCCCTCTGGAAACACCATATATTTT
TRBJ1-2 TRBV3-1/TRBV3-2 - - CASSQSEVAGYTF TGTGCCAGCAGCCAATCAGAGGTTGCCGGCTACACCTTC
TRBJ2-5 TRBV6-1 - - CASSVWSQGLRGTQYF TGTGCCAGCAGTGTGTGGTCCCAGGGCCTTCGGGGGACCCAGTACTTC
TRBJ2-1 TRBV19 - - CASSMGGAREQFF TGTGCCAGTAGTATGGGGGGGGCCAGGGAGCAGTTCTTC
TRBJ1-1 TRBV5-1 - - CASSLDRMNTEAFF TGCGCCAGCAGCTTGGACAGAATGAACACTGAAGCTTTCTTT
TRBJ2-4 TRBV28 - - CASSPSDRVAKNIQYF TGTGCCAGCAGTCCTTCGGACAGAGTAGCCAAAAACATTCAGTACTTC
TRBJ1-2 TRBV5-1 TRBD1 once CASSYTGGPGYGYTF TGCGCCAGCAGTTATACAGGGGGCCCCGGCTATGGCTACACCTTC
TRBJ1-1 TRBV15 TRBD1 few CATSRGKDRAFGTEAFF TGTGCCACCAGCAGAGGCAAGGACAGGGCCTTTGGGACTGAAGCTTTCTTT
TRBJ1-5 TRBV6-5 - - CASRAGGNQPQHF TGTGCCAGCAGAGCAGGGGGCAATCAGCCCCAGCATTTT
TRBJ1-2 TRBV7-2 - - CASSLSQNYGYTF TGTGCCAGCAGCTTATCCCAAAACTATGGCTACACCTTC
TRBJ2-6 TRBV4-2 - - CASSQDKGNSGANVLTF TGTGCCAGCAGCCAAGATAAAGGGAACTCTGGGGCCAACGTCCTGACTTTC